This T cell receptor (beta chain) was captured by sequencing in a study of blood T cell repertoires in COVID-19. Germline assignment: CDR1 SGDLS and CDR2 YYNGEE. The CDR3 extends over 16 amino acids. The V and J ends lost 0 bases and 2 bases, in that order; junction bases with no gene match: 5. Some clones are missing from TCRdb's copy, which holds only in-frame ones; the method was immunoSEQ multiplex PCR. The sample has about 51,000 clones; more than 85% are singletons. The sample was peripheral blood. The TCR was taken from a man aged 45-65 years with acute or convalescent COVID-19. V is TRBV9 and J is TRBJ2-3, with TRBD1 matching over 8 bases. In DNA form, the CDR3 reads TGTGCCAGCAGCGTAGGTCCGACAGGGGTCACAGATACGCAGTATTTT. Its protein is CASSVGPTGVTDTQYF. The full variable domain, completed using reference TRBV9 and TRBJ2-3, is DSGVTQTPKHLITATGQRVTLRCSPRSGDLSVYWYQQSLDQGLQFLIQYYNGEERAKGNILERFSAQQFPDLHSELNLSSLELGDSALYFCASSVGPTGVTDTQYFGPGTRLTVL.